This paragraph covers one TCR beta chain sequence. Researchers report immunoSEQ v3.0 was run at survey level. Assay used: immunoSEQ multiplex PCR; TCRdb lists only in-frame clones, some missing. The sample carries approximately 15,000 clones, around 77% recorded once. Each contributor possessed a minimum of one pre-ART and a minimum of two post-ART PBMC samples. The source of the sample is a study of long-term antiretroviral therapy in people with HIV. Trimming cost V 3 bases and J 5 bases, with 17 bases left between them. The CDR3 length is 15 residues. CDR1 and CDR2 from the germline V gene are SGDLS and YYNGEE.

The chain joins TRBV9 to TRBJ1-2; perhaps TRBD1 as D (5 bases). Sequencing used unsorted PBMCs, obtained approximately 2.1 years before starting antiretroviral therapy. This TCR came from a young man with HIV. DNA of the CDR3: TGTGCCAGCAGCGCCGGCGGGGACGAGATGTATGGCTACACCTTC. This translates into CASSAGGDEMYGYTF.